What follows are 5 T cell receptor beta chains derived from one specimen sequenced in a study of blood T cell repertoires in COVID-19. Generated by immunoSEQ multiplex PCR, the TCRdb table keeps only in-frame clones and is missing some. The sample lists a few hundred thousand clones; roughly nine tenths were seen once. The specimen was peripheral blood. All receptors come from a middle-aged woman who had recovered from COVID-19.

The J gene is TRBJ2-7, the V gene TRBV2, with D possibly matching TRBD1 (5 bases). Trimming pared 7 bases from V and 3 bases from J, leaving 10 bases between. Germline V gene data show CDR1 as SNHLY and CDR2 as FYNNEI. The CDR3 contains 12 residues. The CDR3 reads CASKDINYEQYF. CDR3 nucleotide sequence: TGTGCCAGCAAGGACATCAACTACGAGCAGTACTTC.

The chain joins TRBV5-5 to TRBJ2-1; tentative D call: TRBD2 (6 bases). The length of the CDR3 is 15 residues. Germline V gene lookup returns CDR1 SGHKS and CDR2 YYEKEE (reference sequence). Trimming shortened V by 0 bases and J by 5 bases, and 12 bases separated the two germline ends. The DNA of the CDR3 is TGTGCCAGCAGCTTGGGATCGGGAGAGGACAATGAGCAGTTCTTC. This codes for CASSLGSGEDNEQFF.

V usage is TRBV10-3 and J usage is TRBJ2-7, with 9 bases identical to TRBD2. After removal of 7 bases from V and 7 bases from J, the junction contained 8 bases not matched to a gene. The germline gives CDR1 ENHRY, CDR2 SYGVKD. The CDR3 contains 13 residues. The CDR3 is CAIKASGEREQYF. CDR3 nucleotide sequence: TGTGCCATCAAGGCTAGCGGGGAGAGGGAGCAGTACTTC.

The V call is TRBV24-1, the J call TRBJ2-1, with 8 bases matching TRBD1. Trimming at V came to 5 bases and at J to 7 bases, leaving 12 bases not matched to a gene. Looked up from germline, CDR1 is KGHDR and CDR2 is SFDVKD. The CDR3 length is 16 residues. The CDR3 DNA reads TGTGCCACCAGTGCCGCATGGGCAGGGGGCGAAAATGAGCAGTTCTTC. Translation gives CATSAAWAGGENEQFF.

The chain uses TRBV5-1 and TRBJ2-7; the D gene is possibly TRBD1 (8 bases). Deletions cut 4 bases from V and 5 bases from J, with 22 bases between. This CDR3 has 16 amino acids. Germline loops: CDR1 SGHRS, CDR2 YFSETQ. In DNA, the CDR3 is TGCGCCAGCAGCCCCACCCTCGACAGGGGAGGGAACGAGCAGTACTTC. Translation gives CASSPTLDRGGNEQYF. The full variable domain, its missing parts supplied by reference TRBV5-1 and TRBJ2-7, is KAGVTQTPRYLIKTRGQQVTLSCSPISGHRSVSWYQQTPGQGLQFLFEYFSETQRNKGNFPGRFSGRQFSNSRSEMNVSTLELGDSALYLCASSPTLDRGGNEQYFGPGTRLTVT.